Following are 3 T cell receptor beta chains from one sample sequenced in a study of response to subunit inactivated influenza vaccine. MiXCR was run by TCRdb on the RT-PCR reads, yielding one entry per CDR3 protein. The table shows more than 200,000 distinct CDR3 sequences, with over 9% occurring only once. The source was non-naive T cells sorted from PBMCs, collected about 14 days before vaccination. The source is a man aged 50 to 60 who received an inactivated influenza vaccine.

CDR3 bases: TGTGCCAGCAGCCAAAAAGGGGCAGGCTCTGGCTACACCTTC. This encodes CASSQKGAGSGYTF. The rearrangement uses TRBV3-1 and TRBJ1-2, with a possible D match to TRBD1 (5 bases). The CDR3 totals 14 residues. Germline CDR1 LGHDT, CDR2 YNNKEL (reference sequence). The V end was cut by 2 bases, the J end by 7 bases, with 14 bases between.

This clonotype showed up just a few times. The CDR3 reads CASRGTKTLGGSQYF. The CDR3, as DNA: TGTGCCAGTAGGGGGACTAAGACCTTAGGTGGATCGCAGTATTTT. This chain uses TRBV19 with TRBJ2-3; 7 bases line up with TRBD2. Per the germline V gene, CDR1 is LNHDA and CDR2 is SQIVND (reference sequence). This CDR3 has 15 amino acids. Trimming at V came to 6 bases and at J to 10 bases, leaving 16 bases not matched to a gene.

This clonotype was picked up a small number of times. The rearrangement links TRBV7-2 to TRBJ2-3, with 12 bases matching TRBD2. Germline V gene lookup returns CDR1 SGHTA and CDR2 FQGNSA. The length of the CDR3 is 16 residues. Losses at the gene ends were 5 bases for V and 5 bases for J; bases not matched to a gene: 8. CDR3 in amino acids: CASSPRLAGAIDTQYF. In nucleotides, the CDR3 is TGTGCCAGCAGCCCCAGACTAGCGGGAGCTATAGATACGCAGTATTTT. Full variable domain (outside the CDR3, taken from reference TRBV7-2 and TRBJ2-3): GAGVSQSPSNKVTEKGKDVELRCDPISGHTALYWYRQSLGQGLEFLIYFQGNSAPDKSGLPSDRFSAERTGGSVSTLTIQRTQQEDSAVYLCASSPRLAGAIDTQYFGPGTRLTVL.